The 32 T cell receptor beta chains presented below share a single source sample, sequenced in a study of blood T cell repertoires in COVID-19. Measured with immunoSEQ multiplex PCR; TCRdb has only the in-frame clones, and not every one. Of about 150,000 clones in the sample, about 86% are singletons; the top ten hold 25% to 30%. The sample taken for sequencing was peripheral blood. These receptor sequences come from a woman aged 55-70 years with acute or convalescent COVID-19.

The rearrangement joins TRBV9 to TRBJ1-2; possibly TRBD1 for D (5 bases). The length of the CDR3 is 16 residues. The germline V gene has CDR1 SGDLS and CDR2 YYNGEE. The V and J ends lost 0 bases and 2 bases respectively, with 14 bases between them. As DNA, the CDR3 is TGTGCCAGCAGCGTAGTTCCTGGGGGGTTGAACTATGGCTACACCTTC. Its protein is CASSVVPGGLNYGYTF. Full variable domain (remainder filled in from reference TRBV9 and TRBJ1-2): DSGVTQTPKHLITATGQRVTLRCSPRSGDLSVYWYQQSLDQGLQFLIQYYNGEERAKGNILERFSAQQFPDLHSELNLSSLELGDSALYFCASSVVPGGLNYGYTFGSGTRLTVV.

This rearrangement joins TRBV5-1 to TRBJ1-4, with D possibly being TRBD1 (5 bases). The CDR3 spans 14 residues. Germline CDR1 SGHRS, CDR2 YFSETQ. The V and J ends lost 0 bases and 8 bases respectively, with 11 bases between them. The CDR3 loop is CASSLEGIREKLFF. CDR3 DNA: TGCGCCAGCAGCTTGGAGGGGATAAGGGAAAAACTGTTTTTT.

The gene calls are TRBV23-1 and TRBJ2-7, with D possibly matching TRBD2 (5 bases). TRBV23-1 falls under the ORF class, with uncertain function. Trimming removed 0 bases at V and 0 bases at J, with 12 bases between. This CDR3 region has 16 residues. Written as DNA, the CDR3 is TGCGCCAGCAGTCAATCGGCGGGTCCAAGCTCCTACGAGCAGTACGTC. Translation: CASSQSAGPSSYEQYV.

The chain joins TRBV9 to TRBJ2-1, with a weak D call TRBD2 (6 bases). Trimming stripped 0 bases from V and 3 bases from J, with 10 bases between. Germline CDR1 SGDLS, CDR2 YYNGEE. The CDR3 covers 15 residues. The CDR3 nucleotides are TGTGCCAGCAGCGTAGGGGGAGGCCGCTACAATGAGCAGTTCTTC. It yields the protein CASSVGGGRYNEQFF. Full variable domain (missing parts from reference TRBV9 and TRBJ2-1): DSGVTQTPKHLITATGQRVTLRCSPRSGDLSVYWYQQSLDQGLQFLIQYYNGEERAKGNILERFSAQQFPDLHSELNLSSLELGDSALYFCASSVGGGRYNEQFFGPGTRLTVL.

This clone was observed a single time. This chain joins TRBV28 and TRBJ2-3, with D possibly being TRBD1 (5 bases). The germline V gene has CDR1 MDHEN and CDR2 SYDVKM. This CDR3 is built from 17 residues. V lost 3 bases and J 2 bases, leaving 18 bases between the germline ends. Written as DNA, the CDR3 is TGTGCCAGCAGTTTCCCCTATACAGGAGATTACACAGATACGCAGTATTTT. Amino acid sequence: CASSFPYTGDYTDTQYF. Supplemented by reference TRBV28 and TRBJ2-3, the full variable domain reads DVKVTQSSRYLVKRTGEKVFLECVQDMDHENMFWYRQDPGLGLRLIYFSYDVKMKEKGDIPEGYSVSREKKERFSLILESASTNQTSMYLCASSFPYTGDYTDTQYFGPGTRLTVL.

This chain connects TRBV6-5 to TRBJ2-3; 8 nucleotides match TRBD1. The junction had 4 bases not matched to a gene; V was cut back by 5 bases and J by 0 bases. The CDR3 spans 15 residues. Looked up from germline, CDR1 is MNHEY and CDR2 is SVGAGI. The CDR3 reads CASSPTGVSTDTQYF. CDR3 bases: TGTGCCAGCAGTCCGACAGGGGTGAGCACAGATACGCAGTATTTT.

This sequence joins TRBV3-1 (or the pseudogene TRBV3-2) and TRBJ1-1, with a possible D match to TRBD1 (5 bases). V lost 6 bases to trimming and J lost 8 bases, with 16 bases between them. Germline V gene data show CDR1 as LGHDT and CDR2 as YNNKEL (reference sequence). This CDR3 region has 13 residues. The CDR3 loop is CASRSVGGSEAFF. The CDR3 DNA reads as TGTGCCAGCAGGTCGGTGGGGGGATCAGAAGCTTTCTTT.

The chain uses TRBV6-4 and TRBJ2-2; D perhaps matches TRBD1 (6 bases). V was pared by 6 bases and J by 4 bases, with 12 bases between. Per germline, CDR1 MRHNA and CDR2 SNTAGT. The CDR3 is 14 residues long. CDR3 amino acids: CASSPQGSTGELFF. In nucleotides, the CDR3 is TGTGCCAGCAGCCCTCAGGGGAGCACCGGGGAGCTGTTTTTT.

In this sample, this clone turned up a few times. The chain has TRBV6-5 and TRBJ1-2, with D unclear. CDR1 MNHEY and CDR2 SVGAGI come from the germline V gene. The V end was cut by 0 bases, the J end by 4 bases, with 12 bases between. There are 15 residues in the CDR3. CDR3 DNA: TGTGCCAGCAGTTACTCTCCCTACGCGAGCTATGGCTACACCTTC. Protein product: CASSYSPYASYGYTF.

The chain combines TRBV10-3 with TRBJ1-2; 7 bases agree with TRBD1. This CDR3 has 15 amino acids. The trim removed 8 bases at V and 2 bases at J, leaving 11 bases unmatched. The germline V gene encodes CDR1 ENHRY and CDR2 SYGVKD. CDR3 in DNA: TGTGCCATCTCTTTAGCAGGGGGTGAGAACTATGGCTACACCTTC. It codes for CAISLAGGENYGYTF.

The gene calls are TRBV5-1 and TRBJ2-1, with 8 nucleotides matching TRBD1. The junction had 7 bases not matched to a gene; V was cut back by 4 bases and J by 4 bases. Looked up from germline, CDR1 is SGHRS and CDR2 is YFSETQ. CDR3 size: 15 residues. CDR3 amino acids: CASSGRQGMYNEQFF. DNA for the CDR3: TGCGCCAGCAGCGGGCGACAGGGGATGTACAATGAGCAGTTCTTC.

J is TRBJ2-2 and V is TRBV7-6, with 10 nucleotides matching TRBD2. The trim removed 5 bases at V and 0 bases at J, leaving 12 bases unmatched. Germline-derived CDR1 and CDR2 are SGHVS and FNYEAQ. The CDR3 is made up of 19 amino acids. The CDR3 reads CASSRRGSGGAANTGELFF. As DNA, the CDR3 is TGTGCCAGCAGCCGGAGGGGAAGCGGGGGGGCCGCGAACACCGGGGAGCTGTTTTTT.

The chain employs TRBV3-1 (or the pseudogene TRBV3-2) and TRBJ1-6, with D possibly TRBD1 on 6 matching bases. This CDR3 region has 15 residues. Deletions cut 3 bases from V and 7 bases from J, with 13 bases between. CDR1 LGHDT and CDR2 YNNKEL come from the germline V gene (reference sequence). The DNA of the CDR3 is TGTGCCAGCAGCCACTACGGACAGCCAAATTCACCCCTCCACTTT. Translated, it gives CASSHYGQPNSPLHF.

The chain has TRBV29-1 and TRBJ2-7; D perhaps matches TRBD1 (6 bases). Trimming left V 7 bases short and J 5 bases short, with 18 bases between. The CDR3 has 13 amino acids. CDR1 and CDR2 from the germline V gene are SQVTM and ANQGSEA. CDR3 protein: CSAIGTQTDEQYF. The CDR3 DNA sequence: TGCAGCGCTATTGGGACACAGACGGACGAGCAGTACTTC.

V gene TRBV6-2 or TRBV6-3 combines with J gene TRBJ2-1, with 7 bases aligning to TRBD2. The CDR3 length is 16 residues. CDR1 and CDR2 (germline): MNHEY, SVGEGT. V lost 4 bases to trimming and J lost 3 bases; unmatched junction nucleotides: 9. CDR3: CASSSPVGGGYNEQFF. In DNA, the CDR3 is TGTGCCAGCAGTTCGCCGGTTGGCGGGGGCTACAATGAGCAGTTCTTC.

This clone was found once. The V and J genes are TRBV2 and TRBJ1-1; TRBD1 aligns across 7 bases. The germline V gene encodes CDR1 SNHLY and CDR2 FYNNEI. The length of the CDR3 is 14 residues. J was trimmed by 1 base and V by 4 bases; bases with no gene match: 3. The CDR3 DNA reads as TGTGCCAGCAGTGCCCAGGGGGGGAACACTGAAGCTTTCTTT. Protein: CASSAQGGNTEAFF.

This chain joins TRBV6-5 and TRBJ1-2; 9 nucleotides agree with TRBD1. The CDR3 sequence is 13 residues long. J gave up 7 bases and V 10 bases, and 10 bases lay outside the gene matches. Germline assignment: CDR1 MNHEY and CDR2 SVGAGI. The CDR3 sequence: CAIAGQGGFGYTF. The DNA for the CDR3 is TGTGCCATCGCGGGACAGGGAGGTTTTGGCTACACCTTC.

The sample holds one count of this clone. The V gene is TRBV18, the J gene TRBJ1-1; no clear D. The germline V and J ends were trimmed by 2 bases and 4 bases, with 8 bases remaining between them. The CDR3 runs 13 residues. Germline V gene sequence: CDR1 KGHSH, CDR2 LQKENI. The CDR3, as DNA: TGTGCCAGCTCACCAACTTCGTCCACTGAAGCTTTCTTT. It specifies CASSPTSSTEAFF.

This clone was seen a handful of times. J is TRBJ1-5 and V is TRBV2, with 7 bases matching TRBD1. Trimming at V came to 5 bases and at J to 4 bases, leaving 8 bases not matched to a gene. The V gene's germline CDR1 is SNHLY and CDR2 FYNNEI. CDR3 length: 15 residues. For the CDR3, the DNA is TGTGCCAGCAGTCGGCGACAGGGCGAAAATCAGCCCCAGCATTTT. It specifies CASSRRQGENQPQHF.

This clone was picked up one time. V gene TRBV19 combines with J gene TRBJ1-6; D possibly corresponds to TRBD1 (6 bases). CDR1 is LNHDA and CDR2 is SQIVND in the germline V gene (reference sequence). Trimming pared 8 bases from V and 7 bases from J, leaving 18 bases between. CDR3 size: 15 residues. The CDR3 nucleotides are TGTGCCAGTCGAGCGGGGGGGCGGACGAATTCACCCCTCCACTTT. It translates to CASRAGGRTNSPLHF.

This chain joins TRBV5-8 and TRBJ1-3; 7 nucleotides match TRBD1. Germline V gives CDR1 SGHTS, CDR2 YDEGEE. This CDR3 region has 16 residues. After removal of 4 bases from V and 4 bases from J, the junction contained 11 bases not matched to a gene. This CDR3 is CASSPTTWTGGNTIYF. The CDR3 DNA reads as TGTGCCAGCAGCCCGACAACGTGGACAGGCGGAAACACCATATATTTT. The full variable domain, with the rest looked up from reference TRBV5-8 and TRBJ1-3, is EAGVTQSPTHLIKTRGQQATLRCSPISGHTSVYWYQQALGLGLQFLLWYDEGEERNRGNFPPRFSGRQFPNYSSELNVNALELEDSALYLCASSPTTWTGGNTIYFGEGSWLTVV.

The chain combines TRBV28 with TRBJ1-2; D gene uncertain. Per germline, CDR1 MDHEN and CDR2 SYDVKM. Trimming pared 6 bases from V and 8 bases from J, leaving 10 bases between. This CDR3 has 11 residues. DNA for the CDR3: TGTGCCAGCAGCCCCAGTAAGGGCTACACCTTC. Protein product: CASSPSKGYTF.

The sample holds one count of this clone. The chain couples TRBV19 to TRBJ1-2; 7 bases line up with TRBD1. This CDR3 is 14 amino acids long. V lost 0 bases to trimming and J lost 4 bases; unmatched junction nucleotides: 2. CDR1 and CDR2 (germline): LNHDA, SQIVND (reference sequence). CDR3: CASSIEYRGYGYTF. CDR3 in DNA: TGTGCCAGTAGTATAGAGTACAGGGGCTATGGCTACACCTTC. Together with reference TRBV19 and TRBJ1-2, the CDR3 gives the full variable domain: DGGITQSPKYLFRKEGQNVTLSCEQNLNHDAMYWYRQDPGQGLRLIYYSQIVNDFQKGDIAEGYSVSREKKESFPLTVTSAQKNPTAFYLCASSIEYRGYGYTFGSGTRLTVV.

The rearrangement uses TRBV7-9 and TRBJ1-1; D not resolved. The CDR3 sequence is 13 residues long. Germline V lookup: CDR1 SEHNR, CDR2 FQNEAQ (reference sequence). Trimming stripped 6 bases from V and 0 bases from J, with 8 bases between. The CDR3 region is CASRPSVNTEAFF. Written as DNA, the CDR3 is TGTGCCAGCAGACCATCGGTGAACACTGAAGCTTTCTTT.

V is TRBV29-1 and J is TRBJ2-6; D might be TRBD2 (6 bases). V gave up 3 bases and J gave up 0 bases, with 12 bases separating them. CDR3 length: 16 amino acids. Germline CDR1 is SQVTM and CDR2 is ANQGSEA. CDR3 amino acids: CSVESGGISGANVLTF. Here the CDR3 DNA reads TGCAGCGTTGAGTCCGGAGGGATCTCTGGGGCCAACGTCCTGACTTTC. The variable domain in full, with the rest retrieved from reference TRBV29-1 and TRBJ2-6, is SAVISQKPSRDICQRGTSLTIQCQVDSQVTMMFWYRQQPGQSLTLIATANQGSEATYESGFVIDKFPISRPNLTFSTLTVSNMSPEDSSIYLCSVESGGISGANVLTFGAGSRLTVL.

V gene TRBV6-2 or TRBV6-3 combines with J gene TRBJ2-7; 13 bases are a match to TRBD2. The CDR3 totals 15 residues. Trimming removed 6 bases from V and 6 bases from J; junction bases left unmatched: 8. CDR1 MNHEY and CDR2 SVGEGT come from the germline V gene. As DNA, the CDR3 is TGTGCCAGCAGCTCCGGGACTAGCGGGGCGATCGAGCAGTACGTC. This translates into CASSSGTSGAIEQYV.

This clone occurred a few times. For the CDR3, the DNA is TGTGCCAGCAGTCCCCCCGGGATAAAATACAATGAGCAGTTCTTC. It encodes CASSPPGIKYNEQFF. This rearrangement joins TRBV28 to TRBJ2-1; tentative D call: TRBD2 (5 bases). With 5 bases removed from V and 4 bases from J, the gap between germline ends came to 15 bases. The germline gives CDR1 MDHEN, CDR2 SYDVKM. This CDR3 has 15 amino acids.

The rearrangement links TRBV19 to TRBJ1-6; the D is unclear. The CDR3 is 16 residues long. Trimming shortened V by 6 bases and J by 1 base, and 13 bases separated the two germline ends. Germline V gene sequence: CDR1 LNHDA, CDR2 SQIVND (reference sequence). DNA for the CDR3: TGTGCCAGTAGCCCCGCACCGGTTTCCTATAATTCACCCCTCCACTTT. It codes for CASSPAPVSYNSPLHF.

The chain has TRBV6-2 or TRBV6-3 and TRBJ1-2; possible D gene TRBD1, 6 bases. The CDR3 length is 13 residues. Trimming removed 6 bases from V and 7 bases from J, with 15 bases in between. Looked up from germline, CDR1 is MNHEY and CDR2 is SVGEGT. Here the CDR3 reads CASSNGGLAGYTF. The DNA for the CDR3 is TGTGCCAGCAGCAACGGGGGGCTTGCTGGCTACACCTTC.

The chain combines TRBV12-3 or TRBV12-4 with TRBJ1-4; the D gene is possibly TRBD1 (5 bases). This CDR3 contains 11 residues. V lost 2 bases to trimming and J lost 12 bases, with 7 bases between them. CDR3 amino acids: CASSLRQQLFF. The CDR3, as DNA: TGTGCCAGCAGTTTAAGACAGCAACTGTTTTTT.

This sequence joins TRBV18 and TRBJ1-2; TRBD1 matches 9 bases. CDR3 length: 15 amino acids. V shed 2 bases, J shed 6 bases, and the junction held 7 bases outside the gene matches. Germline CDR1 and CDR2: KGHSH and LQKENI. CDR3 loop: CASSPTGQGNDGYTF. CDR3 coding DNA: TGTGCCAGCTCACCAACGGGACAGGGCAATGATGGCTACACCTTC.

The chain has TRBV2 and TRBJ2-1; 7 bases match TRBD2. The trim removed 6 bases at V and 9 bases at J, leaving 8 bases unmatched. Germline values: CDR1 SNHLY, CDR2 FYNNEI. This CDR3 spans 13 amino acids. Here the CDR3 DNA reads TGTGCCAGCAGCCCCCGCGGGGGTGGTGAGCAGTTCTTC. Translating it yields CASSPRGGGEQFF.